These 2 T cell receptor beta chains came from one sample sequenced in a study of identical twins. From the 5' RACE reads, TCRdb called clonotypes with MiXCR, one entry per CDR3 protein. The table includes fewer than 500,000 distinct CDR3 sequences, approximately 24% detected once. The same data also contributed to another study, on T cells expressing NK-cell markers.

The sequenced material came from CD4+ T cells sorted from blood. The origin of the receptors is a woman younger than 30 in good health.

The chain employs TRBV9 and TRBJ2-1; 10 nucleotides match TRBD2. CDR3 length: 15 amino acids. Trimming at V came to 4 bases and at J to 13 bases, leaving 14 bases not matched to a gene. Germline loops: CDR1 SGDLS, CDR2 YYNGEE. CDR3 in amino acids: CASSPLSGRGQSQFF. As DNA, the CDR3 is TGTGCCAGCAGCCCCCTCAGCGGGAGGGGACAAAGTCAGTTCTTC.

The gene calls are TRBV6-5 and TRBJ1-1; D gene ambiguous. With 2 bases removed from V and 1 base from J, the gap between germline ends came to 14 bases. CDR1 and CDR2 from the germline V gene are MNHEY and SVGAGI. The CDR3 is 16 residues long. CDR3 loop: CASSYGINRWNTEAFF. The CDR3 nucleotides are TGTGCCAGCAGTTACGGGATAAACCGTTGGAACACTGAAGCTTTCTTT.